What follows are 27 T cell receptor beta chains derived from one specimen sequenced in a study of OX40 agonist ivuxolimab in advanced cancers. Library method: the immunoSEQ multiplex PCR assay. Drawn from immuneACCESS, this table holds only the in-frame rearrangements with V and J called that TCRdb kept. Clones are partly lost; checked studies trace under half to an unresolved V gene and leave the rest unexplained. The sample includes roughly 43,000 clones, with 90% to 95% observed a single time. Together, the top ten hold roughly 4.9% of the sample. The sequences come from CD4+ or CD8+ T cells sorted from blood, collected in a trial of the OX40 agonist ivuxolimab. These receptor sequences come from an adult with an advanced solid tumor such as melanoma, head and neck, liver or kidney cancer.

This CDR3 is CSVEDPLALNAYNEQFF. CDR3 DNA: TGCAGCGTTGAAGACCCACTAGCCCTTAATGCCTACAATGAGCAGTTCTTC. The chain combines TRBV29-1 with TRBJ2-1; D might be TRBD2 (6 bases). Germline-derived CDR1 and CDR2 are SQVTM and ANQGSEA. The CDR3 spans 17 residues. Deletions cut 0 bases from V and 2 bases from J, with 17 bases between.

The chain carries TRBV7-9 and TRBJ2-3, with D tentatively TRBD2 (6 bases). The germline V gene encodes CDR1 SEHNR and CDR2 FQNEAQ (reference sequence). The CDR3 has 12 residues. The V end lost 2 bases, the J end lost 14 bases, and 14 bases lay between the germline ends. The CDR3 coding sequence is TGTGCCAGCAGCTTAACTAGCTTCAAACCGTATTTT. Translation gives CASSLTSFKPYF.

This clone was counted once. The chain links TRBV7-6 to TRBJ2-7; D not resolved. V lost 5 bases and J lost 3, with 17 bases in between. The CDR3 runs to 15 residues. CDR1 SGHVS and CDR2 FNYEAQ come from the germline V gene. The CDR3 DNA is TGTGCCAGCAGCGAGGAAGCGTATCAGGTCTACGAGCAGTACTTC. Its translation: CASSEEAYQVYEQYF.

This clone was seen only a few times. The chain carries TRBV14 and TRBJ1-1; D not resolved. Germline V gene data show CDR1 as SGHDN and CDR2 as FVKESK. The CDR3 covers 13 residues. Between the trimmed V and J ends, which lost 0 bases and 6 bases, there was a span of 8 bases. CDR3 nucleotide sequence: TGTGCCAGCAGCCAAGATGACTGGCCTGAAGCTTTCTTT. Its protein product is CASSQDDWPEAFF.

The chain has TRBV11-3 and TRBJ2-7; D uncertain. The germline V and J ends were trimmed by 5 bases and 3 bases, with 11 bases remaining between them. The germline V gene has CDR1 SGHNT and CDR2 YENEEA. The CDR3 is 13 residues long. Here the CDR3 DNA reads TGTGCCAGCAGCCTCACCACCCACTACGAGCAGTACTTC. It encodes CASSLTTHYEQYF.

The chain couples TRBV28 to TRBJ2-7, with 7 positions matching TRBD2. V was pared by 6 bases and J by 0 bases, with 11 bases of the junction left unmatched. Germline values: CDR1 MDHEN, CDR2 SYDVKM. This CDR3 has 16 residues. The CDR3 nucleotides are TGTGCCAGCAGATCTCACGGCGGGAGTGTCTCCTACGAGCAGTACTTC. This encodes CASRSHGGSVSYEQYF.

The V call is TRBV5-4, the J call TRBJ2-1, with a weak D call TRBD1 (6 bases). V gave up 0 bases and J gave up 8 bases, with 15 bases separating them. CDR3 length: 15 amino acids. Germline V gene lookup returns CDR1 SGHNT and CDR2 YYREEE (reference sequence). Written as DNA, the CDR3 is TGTGCCAGCAGCTTGGTACAGGGCCTCCTCGATGAGCAGTTCTTC. It specifies CASSLVQGLLDEQFF.

The V call is TRBV9, the J call TRBJ2-2; TRBD2 agrees at 11 bases. The CDR3 consists of 21 residues. V gave up 3 bases and J gave up 0 bases; unmatched junction bases: 16. Germline V lookup: CDR1 SGDLS, CDR2 YYNGEE. The CDR3 here is CASSAELTLGLAVSNTGELFF. The CDR3 DNA follows: TGTGCCAGCAGCGCCGAATTAACCCTGGGACTAGCGGTTTCGAACACCGGGGAGCTGTTTTTT.

The gene calls are TRBV9 and TRBJ2-1; D perhaps matches TRBD2 (6 bases). Germline loops: CDR1 SGDLS, CDR2 YYNGEE. The length of the CDR3 is 15 residues. Trimming stripped 0 bases from V and 5 bases from J, with 12 bases between. This CDR3 is CASSVGGDADNEQFF. For the CDR3, the DNA is TGTGCCAGCAGCGTAGGGGGGGACGCTGACAATGAGCAGTTCTTC.

V usage is TRBV7-3 and J usage is TRBJ1-1; the D gene is possibly TRBD1 (5 bases). This CDR3 spans 14 amino acids. V was clipped by 2 bases and J by 5 bases, with 12 bases between them. Germline V lookup: CDR1 SGHTA, CDR2 FQGTGA. CDR3 in DNA: TGTGCCAGCAGCTTATCGGCCGGGACTACTGAAGCTTTCTTT. It translates to CASSLSAGTTEAFF.

This CDR3 reads CASSFGYEQYF. As DNA, the CDR3 is TGTGCCAGCAGCTTCGGGTACGAGCAGTACTTC. The chain combines TRBV5-4 with TRBJ2-7; D is ambiguous. CDR1 is SGHNT and CDR2 is YYREEE in the germline V gene (reference sequence). V was shortened by 2 bases and J by 4 bases, with 4 bases between the two germline ends. The length of the CDR3 is 11 residues.

The chain links TRBV11-2 to TRBJ1-2, with TRBD1 identical over 8 bases. The CDR3 is 16 residues long. Germline lookup yields CDR1 SGHAT and CDR2 FQNNGV. V lost 7 bases and J lost 8; bases outside the gene matches: 18. The CDR3 region is CASNPLRPDRVLGYTF. The CDR3 nucleotides are TGTGCCAGCAACCCCCTTCGCCCGGACAGGGTTCTCGGCTACACCTTC.

The chain recombines TRBV28 with TRBJ1-2, with unresolved D. V lost 3 bases, J lost 0 bases, and 14 bases lay in between. The germline V gene has CDR1 MDHEN and CDR2 SYDVKM. This CDR3 region has 16 residues. The CDR3 reads CASSFVVSQANYGYTF. In nucleotides, the CDR3 is TGTGCCAGCAGTTTTGTAGTCAGCCAAGCTAACTATGGCTACACCTTC.

The rearrangement uses TRBV6-5 and TRBJ1-4; D unresolved. This CDR3 region has 16 residues. The V end lost 2 bases, the J end lost 4 bases, and 14 bases lay between the germline ends. CDR1 and CDR2 (germline): MNHEY, SVGAGI. CDR3 DNA sequence: TGTGCCAGCAGTTACCACTTTGGGGTTTATAATGAAAAACTGTTTTTT. Protein product: CASSYHFGVYNEKLFF.

The chain carries TRBV11-2 and TRBJ2-2; 7 nucleotides agree with TRBD2. Germline V gene data show CDR1 as SGHAT and CDR2 as FQNNGV. The CDR3 has 15 amino acids. The V gene end was trimmed by 2 bases and the J gene end by 6 bases; junction bases not matched to a gene: 6. The CDR3 sequence is CASSLTGGPSGELFF. CDR3 in DNA: TGTGCCAGCAGCTTAACGGGAGGCCCCTCCGGGGAGCTGTTTTTT.

This chain joins TRBV28 and TRBJ2-1, with 7 bases fitting TRBD1. The V and J ends lost 2 bases and 8 bases, in that order; junction bases with no gene match: 9. This CDR3 is 15 amino acids long. Looked up from germline, CDR1 is MDHEN and CDR2 is SYDVKM. CDR3 loop: CASSLGDRVYDEQFF. CDR3 coding DNA: TGTGCCAGCAGTTTAGGAGACAGGGTTTACGATGAGCAGTTCTTC.

This clone showed up just once. The chain is built from TRBV4-1 and TRBJ2-6; no firm D call. Trimming took 0 bases from V and 4 from J, leaving 10 bases between them. CDR1 and CDR2 (germline): MGHRA, YSYEKL. The CDR3 is 16 amino acids. In DNA, the CDR3 is TGCGCCAGCAGCCAAGATGAAGGTATGGGGGCCAACGTCCTGACTTTC. Translated, it gives CASSQDEGMGANVLTF.

This chain uses TRBV2 with TRBJ1-5; D is uncertain. CDR1 is SNHLY and CDR2 is FYNNEI in the germline V gene. The CDR3 sequence is 15 residues long. Deletions cut 5 bases from V and 5 bases from J, with 16 bases between. The CDR3 region is CASSRRETRYQPQHF. The DNA for the CDR3 is TGTGCCAGCAGTAGGAGAGAGACCAGATATCAGCCCCAGCATTTT.

This chain joins TRBV7-2 and TRBJ2-7; a possible D gene is TRBD1 (6 bases). This CDR3 spans 14 amino acids. V was shortened by 1 base and J by 1 base, with 8 bases between the two germline ends. Germline-derived CDR1 and CDR2 are SGHTA and FQGNSA. Written as DNA, the CDR3 is TGTGCCAGCAGCTTAGACAGGGAGTCCTACGAGCAGTACTTC. Translating gives CASSLDRESYEQYF.

This chain uses TRBV9 with TRBJ1-6; D is perhaps TRBD1 (5 bases). V shed 0 bases and J shed 7 bases, with 8 bases lying between them. The germline V gene encodes CDR1 SGDLS and CDR2 YYNGEE. The CDR3 is 14 amino acids. The CDR3 coding sequence is TGTGCCAGCAGCGTAGGGGACGGGAATTCACCCCTCCACTTT. It specifies CASSVGDGNSPLHF.

This rearrangement joins TRBV28 to TRBJ2-2, with D hard to call. The CDR3 totals 14 residues. Trimming shortened V by 3 bases and J by 4 bases, and 9 bases separated the two germline ends. The germline CDR1 and CDR2 sequences are MDHEN and SYDVKM. CDR3 in DNA: TGTGCCAGCAGTTTCGCGCAGAGCACCGGGGAGCTGTTTTTT. Translation gives CASSFAQSTGELFF.

V usage is TRBV6-5 and J usage is TRBJ2-7; a possible D gene is TRBD2 (6 bases). CDR3 length: 13 residues. Trimming left V 3 bases short and J 5 bases short, with 11 bases between. Germline loops: CDR1 MNHEY, CDR2 SVGAGI. CDR3 loop: CASSYSAGNEQYF. CDR3 nucleotide sequence: TGTGCCAGCAGTTATTCTGCGGGGAACGAGCAGTACTTC.

J is TRBJ1-1 and V is TRBV27, with D hard to call. CDR3 length equals 16 residues. Per the germline V gene, CDR1 is MNHEY and CDR2 is SMNVEV (reference sequence). Trimming removed 7 bases from V and 0 bases from J, with 18 bases in between. The CDR3 DNA sequence: TGTGCCAGCACAATGTCGGTGGGTGATATGAACACTGAAGCTTTCTTT. This encodes CASTMSVGDMNTEAFF.

J is TRBJ1-1 and V is TRBV18; D perhaps matches TRBD1 (6 bases). Germline V gene lookup returns CDR1 KGHSH and CDR2 LQKENI. Trimming removed 3 bases from V and 0 bases from J, with 8 bases in between. The CDR3 length is 14 residues. CDR3 sequence (DNA): TGTGCCAGCTCACCTCAGGGGCTGAACACTGAAGCTTTCTTT. Its translation is CASSPQGLNTEAFF.

As for this clone: The DNA is omitted, as the CDR3 cannot be located on it reliably, and the CDR3 follows TCRdb's listing. The V call is TRBV21-1, the J call TRBJ1-1; the table gives TRBD1 as D, unverified against the DNA. TRBV21-1 is tagged as a pseudogene. The CDR3 has 18 residues if both end residues are counted. CDR3 loop: CASSKVGTGTGENTEAFF.

V gene TRBV29-1 combines with J gene TRBJ1-2; 9 bases map to TRBD1. This CDR3 is 16 amino acids long. V shed 3 bases, J shed 1 base, and the junction held 9 bases outside the gene matches. Per germline, CDR1 SQVTM and CDR2 ANQGSEA. CDR3 residues: CSVEVDRGAINYGYTF. DNA for the CDR3: TGCAGCGTTGAGGTGGACAGGGGAGCAATTAACTATGGCTACACCTTC.

The gene calls are TRBV4-3 and TRBJ2-7; no firm D call. The CDR3 is 15 amino acids. The germline V gene has CDR1 LGHNA and CDR2 YSLEER. V lost 1 base, J lost 2 bases, and 12 bases lay in between. The CDR3 loop reads CASSQGVVAAYEQYF. CDR3 sequence (DNA): TGCGCCAGCAGCCAAGGTGTGGTGGCGGCCTACGAGCAGTACTTC.